The subject of this entry is one T cell receptor beta chain. No antigen is known for it. Per-base quality was not reported, and no clone a single base away is much larger than it. The data were obtained in a study of Ad26.COV2.S vaccination and SARS-CoV-2 variants (dated by TCRdb to the early 2020s). Describing the broader study: Vaccine-arm donors came from COV1001, a multicentre, randomized, double-blind, placebo-controlled phase I-IIa trial of Ad26.COV2.S in healthy adults. Ad26.COV2.S was administered intramuscularly at 5 x 10^10 or 1 x 10^11 viral particles, either as a single shot or as two shots given 56 days apart. The specificity and breadth of SARS-CoV-2-reactive T cell receptors after Ad26.COV2.S vaccination were assessed by TCRbeta repertoire sequencing. The TCR-sequenced set comprised approximately 30 samples: around 20 Ad26.COV2.S vaccine recipients, 5 placebo recipients and 8 SARS-CoV-2 convalescent individuals. Participants in the trial were split at random into five groups of five each, receiving low-dose or high-dose Ad26.COV2.S once or twice, or else placebo on both occasions. Investigators remained blinded to trial group allocation during experiments and outcome assessment.

TCRbeta CDR3 regions were sequenced with the immunoSEQ Assay. After extraction, genomic DNA underwent amplification by bias-controlled multiplex PCR, followed by high-throughput sequencing. The published analysis was carried out like this. To quantify the absolute abundance of every unique TCRbeta CDR3 region, sequences were collapsed and filtered. Usable DNA was measured by amplifying reference genes present in all nucleated cells, and TCRbeta template counts were normalized to that usable DNA to estimate T cell fraction. Repertoire TCRs were annotated as SARS-CoV-2-specific by exact matching of V gene, CDR3 amino acid sequence and J gene to a known reactive TCR set. MIRA supplied the reference SARS-CoV-2 TCR set, which was filtered for enrichment in COVID-19-positive ImmuneCODE repertoires so that public or cross-reactive TCRs were removed. Drawing on the MIRA antigens, annotated TCRs were analysed further at the level of specific ORF or position within ORF. Breadth was defined as the number of annotated unique rearrangements divided by the total number of unique productive rearrangements, and depth was defined as the summed frequency of the annotated unique rearrangements. Two-sided Wilcoxon rank-sum tests were applied when comparing TCR breadth between groups. TCRdb re-hosts the immuneACCESS table, in-frame sequences only. Its copies lack some clones; in the studies checked, an unresolved V gene accounts for under half of them, and the cause for the rest is not known. The DNA was the basis for D and trimming; V, J and clone size are from that table. Present in this sample are about 430,000 clones, about 93% of which were seen just once. About 12% of the sample belongs to the ten largest clones.

The treatment or condition tag for this specimen amounts to: over 15 received Ad26.COV2.S at low or high dose, single or two shots; 5 received placebo; per-sample allocation not given. Repertoires of vaccine and placebo recipients were sequenced from samples collected on day 63 after the first injection. In Cohort 1b, some 25 adults aged 18-55 years were enrolled at a single site in Boston, USA, between 29 July and 7 August 2020. Ad26.COV2.S was a replication-incompetent adenovirus type 26 vector expressing a prefusion-stabilized SARS-CoV-2 spike protein from the original Wuhan strain. The trim is 3 bases for V and 3 bases for J, with a gap of 12 bases between the germline ends. CDR1 SGHVS and CDR2 FNYEAQ are derived from the germline V gene. Including the terminal cysteine and phenylalanine, the CDR3 comprises 15 residues. The entry retains the CDR3 DNA only, 45 bases that are in frame from base 1.

Overall study outcomes, separate from this receptor: It was noted by the authors that total T cell responses may have been underestimated by the TCR breadth and depth analyses. Spike-specific TCR breadth was higher in Ad26.COV2.S recipients than in placebo recipients (P = 0.0014). Vaccine and placebo recipients had comparable non-spike TCR breadth, which fits with the vaccine containing only spike. After vaccination, spike-specific CD8+ and CD4+ T cell responses were reported to show substantial breadth. The study lacked the statistical power to compare responses across vaccine doses or regimens.

The source material was peripheral blood, sampled in a trial of Ad26.COV2.S vaccine versus placebo. This sequence uses TRBV7-6 and TRBJ2-1; a tentative D call is TRBD2 (5 bases match). The TCR originated in a person aged 18-65 years who received the Ad26.COV2.S COVID-19 vaccine or a placebo. The DNA sequence is TGTGCCAGCAGCTTCTCTAGCAGAAGCTACAATGAGCAGTTCTTC. It encodes CASSFSSRSYNEQFF. Reference TRBV7-6 and TRBJ2-1 genes cover what lies past the CDR3, so the full variable domain is GAGVSQSPRYKVTKRGQDVALRCDPISGHVSLYWYRQALGQGPEFLTYFNYEAQQDKSGLPNDRFSAERPEGSISTLTIQRTEQRDSAMYRCASSFSSRSYNEQFFGPGTRLTVL.